A single sample is the source of the 29 T cell receptor beta chains below, sequenced in a study of T-cell reconstitution after alpha-beta-depleted transplantation in children. Unique molecular identifiers were incorporated when the TCRbeta library was constructed. TCRdb re-called the PCR reads with MiXCR, one entry per CDR3 protein. The sample lists under 100,000 distinct CDR3 sequences; about a sixth were seen once. The sample was PBMCs, mostly from graft donor cells, taken 180 days after TCRalphabeta/CD19-depleted stem cell transplant. The receptors were gathered from a male patient aged 2-10 years who had a stem cell transplant for acute lymphoblastic leukemia, so the T cells may come from the graft donor.

This chain connects TRBV25-1 to TRBJ2-1; no clear D gene. Trimming shortened V by 1 base and J by 9 bases, and 4 bases separated the two germline ends. This CDR3 has 11 residues. CDR1 is MGHDK and CDR2 is SYGVNS in the germline V gene. CDR3 in DNA: TGTGCCAGCAGTGAATTGAGTGAGCAGTTCTTC. Its translation: CASSELSEQFF.

V and J are TRBV6-2 or TRBV6-3 and TRBJ1-1, with D unresolved. The CDR3 consists of 14 residues. V was clipped by 2 bases and J by 8 bases, with 15 bases between them. The germline CDR1 and CDR2 sequences are MNHEY and SVGEGT. The DNA of the CDR3 is TGTGCCAGCAGTTACGGTATCCTAGGCAGCGAAGCTTTCTTT. Translated: CASSYGILGSEAFF.

The chain has TRBV5-6 and TRBJ2-1; TRBD2 is a possible D gene (5 bases). The V gene lost 3 bases and the J gene lost 9 bases, with 7 bases spanning the gap. The germline V gene has CDR1 SGHDT and CDR2 YYEEEE. The CDR3 is 11 residues long. CDR3 region: CASSSEGEQFF. The CDR3 DNA follows: TGTGCCAGCAGCTCCGAGGGTGAGCAGTTCTTC. The complete variable domain, with remaining parts taken from reference TRBV5-6 and TRBJ2-1, reads DAGVTQSPTHLIKTRGQQVTLRCSPKSGHDTVSWYQQALGQGPQFIFQYYEEEERQRGNFPDRFSGHQFPNYSSELNVNALLLGDSALYLCASSSEGEQFFGPGTRLTVL.

This clonotype was counted at least ten times. The CDR3 loop is CSAQWVTEAFF. The CDR3 DNA is TGCAGCGCCCAGTGGGTCACTGAAGCTTTCTTT. The V and J genes are TRBV29-1 and TRBJ1-1, with D uncertain. V was trimmed by 7 bases and J by 4 bases, leaving 10 bases between them. Germline loops: CDR1 SQVTM, CDR2 ANQGSEA. This CDR3 has 11 residues.

This clonotype was picked up a small number of times. This chain connects TRBV5-1 to TRBJ1-2; a weak D match, TRBD1 (6 bases). Germline lookup yields CDR1 SGHRS and CDR2 YFSETQ. This CDR3 is built from 14 residues. Between the trimmed V and J ends, which lost 0 bases and 8 bases, there was a span of 14 bases. CDR3 bases: TGCGCCAGCAGCTTGGACGCGGGGGGCCGCGGCTACACCTTC. It translates to CASSLDAGGRGYTF.

Within the sample, this clonotype is large (0.1 to 1%). V is TRBV29-1 and J is TRBJ2-2; 11 bases agree with TRBD1. Germline lookup yields CDR1 SQVTM and CDR2 ANQGSEA. This CDR3 contains 12 residues. J gave up 9 bases and V 4 bases, and 1 base lay outside the gene matches. CDR3 residues: CSVGTGGRELFF. CDR3 sequence (DNA): TGCAGCGTTGGGACAGGGGGCAGGGAGCTGTTTTTT.

The chain employs TRBV7-6 and TRBJ2-1; D is unclear. The germline CDR1 and CDR2 sequences are SGHVS and FNYEAQ. The CDR3 sequence is 15 residues long. V lost 1 base and J lost 6, with 13 bases in between. CDR3 nucleotide sequence: TGTGCCAGCAGCTTAGACGCCGGGTTCGGCAATGAGCAGTTCTTC. Translation gives CASSLDAGFGNEQFF.

The chain joins TRBV25-1 to TRBJ1-2; TRBD1 aligns across 7 bases. The V gene end was trimmed by 6 bases and the J gene end by 6 bases; junction bases not matched to a gene: 13. Germline CDR1 reads MGHDK; CDR2 reads SYGVNS. This CDR3 comprises 15 residues. The CDR3 spells CASRSRDRERNGYTF. Here the CDR3 DNA reads TGTGCCAGCAGGAGCCGTGACAGGGAGCGCAATGGCTACACCTTC.

The chain's CDR3 is CASRPGLASYNEQFF. CDR3 nucleotides: TGTGCCAGCAGACCGGGACTAGCTTCCTACAATGAGCAGTTCTTC. V is TRBV6-5 and J is TRBJ2-1; TRBD2 agrees at 9 bases. There are 15 residues in the CDR3. CDR1 MNHEY and CDR2 SVGAGI come from the germline V gene. Trimming took 6 bases from V and 1 from J; bases not matched to a gene: 4.

The table lists this clonotype with a few counts. The chain links TRBV3-1 to TRBJ1-1, with D hard to call. Between the trimmed V and J ends, which lost 4 bases and 3 bases, there was a span of 12 bases. This CDR3 comprises 14 residues. The V gene's germline CDR1 is LGHDT and CDR2 YNNKEL (reference sequence). The chain's CDR3 is CASSPDGWDTEAFF. As DNA, the CDR3 is TGTGCCAGCAGCCCGGACGGGTGGGACACTGAAGCTTTCTTT.

Ten or more counts support this clonotype. The chain carries TRBV6-5 and TRBJ1-4, with 8 nucleotides matching TRBD1. Germline-derived CDR1 and CDR2 are MNHEY and SVGAGI. The CDR3 consists of 15 residues. The J segment lost 8 bases and the V segment lost 4 bases, leaving 9 bases of the junction unmatched. CDR3 sequence: CASSSSDRDAEKLFF. The CDR3 DNA reads as TGTGCCAGCAGTTCCTCGGACAGGGACGCGGAAAAACTGTTTTTT.

A few counts support this clonotype. The chain recombines TRBV5-1 with TRBJ2-1; D ambiguous. This CDR3 comprises 17 residues. Looked up from germline, CDR1 is SGHRS and CDR2 is YFSETQ. Trimming left V 0 bases short and J 6 bases short, with 19 bases between. The DNA of the CDR3 is TGCGCCAGCAGCTTGGCCCCTGACATCCCTATATTCAATGAGCAGTTCTTC. Its translation: CASSLAPDIPIFNEQFF.

There are a few counts of this clonotype. The genes are TRBV15 and TRBJ2-1; D is possibly TRBD2 (5 bases). This CDR3 spans 13 amino acids. V was pared by 5 bases and J by 9 bases, with 14 bases between. Germline loops: CDR1 LNHNV, CDR2 YYDKDF (reference sequence). As DNA, the CDR3 is TGTGCCACCAGCCAGGACTTAGCCGGTGAGCAGTTCTTC. Protein sequence: CATSQDLAGEQFF.

The CDR3 bases are TGTGCCAGCAGCCAAGCTCTGGGACTAGTCGAGAATGAGCAGTTCTTC. Protein: CASSQALGLVENEQFF. The rearrangement uses TRBV3-1 and TRBJ2-1; 8 bases are a match to TRBD2. The CDR3 totals 16 residues. CDR1 and CDR2 from the germline V gene are LGHDT and YNNKEL (reference sequence). J gave up 7 bases and V 1 base, and 9 bases lay outside the gene matches.

This clonotype was found a few times. The V gene is TRBV7-6, the J gene TRBJ1-1; 7 bases line up with TRBD1. Germline V gives CDR1 SGHVS, CDR2 FNYEAQ. This CDR3 spans 13 amino acids. Trimming took 7 bases from V and 1 from J; bases not matched to a gene: 3. CDR3: CASTRTGNTEAFF. The CDR3 bases are TGTGCCAGCACGAGGACAGGGAACACTGAAGCTTTCTTT.

This clonotype was seen more than once but under ten times. The rearrangement joins TRBV6-1 to TRBJ2-7; the D gene is possibly TRBD2 (7 bases). The V and J ends lost 6 bases and 6 bases respectively, with 21 bases between them. CDR1 and CDR2 from the germline V gene are MNHNS and SASEGT. This CDR3 has 15 residues. In nucleotides, the CDR3 is TGTGCCAGCAGCCGACCCCAGAGCGGGACAAGCGAGCAGTACTTC. Amino acids: CASSRPQSGTSEQYF.

A few counts support this clonotype. The rearrangement joins TRBV12-3 or TRBV12-4 to TRBJ1-2; D is unresolved. The CDR3 spans 11 residues. V was trimmed by 0 bases and J by 10 bases, leaving 6 bases between them. The CDR3 region has the DNA TGTGCCAGCAGTTTAGCGGAGGTCTACACCTTC. Translated: CASSLAEVYTF.

The chain recombines TRBV18 with TRBJ1-6; D ambiguous. Germline assignment: CDR1 KGHSH and CDR2 LQKENI. This CDR3 contains 15 residues. Trimming took 6 bases from V and 7 from J, leaving 16 bases between them. The CDR3, as DNA: TGTGCCAGCTCGACCTCGTCGGGTGCCAATTCACCCCTCCACTTT. Amino acids: CASSTSSGANSPLHF.

This clonotype was observed a handful of times. The rearrangement links TRBV20-1 to TRBJ1-1; D uncertain. V dropped 3 bases and J dropped 1 base, with 6 bases sitting between them. Germline CDR1 and CDR2: DFQATT and SNEGSKA (reference sequence). This CDR3 spans 12 amino acids. CDR3 residues: CSARAGNTEAFF. DNA of the CDR3: TGCAGTGCTAGGGCAGGGAACACTGAAGCTTTCTTT.

This chain links TRBV5-4 with TRBJ2-7, with TRBD1 identical over 9 bases. The CDR3 is 15 amino acids. Germline trimming cut 4 bases from V and 1 base from J; bases unmatched to any gene: 6. Germline CDR1 SGHNT, CDR2 YYREEE (reference sequence). This CDR3 is CASSRGQGSSYEQYF. The CDR3 DNA reads as TGTGCCAGCAGCCGCGGACAGGGGTCTTCCTACGAGCAGTACTTC.

V and J are TRBV7-6 and TRBJ2-7; the D gene is possibly TRBD1 (6 bases). The CDR3 sequence is 14 residues long. CDR1 SGHVS and CDR2 FNYEAQ come from the germline V gene. V gave up 5 bases and J gave up 4 bases, with 15 bases separating them. The CDR3 coding sequence is TGTGCCAGCAGCCTATGGGGGCAGGCTTACGAGCAGTACTTC. This sequence encodes CASSLWGQAYEQYF.

In its sample, this clonotype ranks as medium-sized. The chain combines TRBV6-2 or TRBV6-3 with TRBJ2-3; D perhaps matches TRBD2 (6 bases). In germline, CDR1 is MNHEY, CDR2 SVGEGT. The CDR3 contains 16 residues. The V end lost 6 bases, the J end lost 2 bases, and 18 bases lay between the germline ends. CDR3 amino acids: CASRRRRGGNTDTQYF. In nucleotides, the CDR3 is TGTGCCAGCAGGCGGCGGAGGGGAGGAAACACAGATACGCAGTATTTT.

Worth noting for this clonotype: This sequence may be a read error, since a much larger clone differs from it by one base. The chain recombines TRBV3-1 with TRBJ2-4; D is undetermined. The length of the CDR3 is 15 residues. Germline V gives CDR1 LGHDT, CDR2 YNNKEL (reference sequence). In DNA, the CDR3 is TGTGCCTGCAGCCAATCCATCTCCGCCAAAAACATTCAGTACTTC. Its protein product is CACSQSISAKNIQYF. Full variable domain (rest looked up from reference TRBV3-1 and TRBJ2-4): DTAVSQTPKYLVTQMGNDKSIKCEQNLGHDTMYWYKQDSKKFLKIMFSYNNKELIINETVPNRFSPKSPDKAHLNLHINSLELGDSAVYFCACSQSISAKNIQYFGAGTRLSVL.

V gene TRBV29-1 combines with J gene TRBJ2-3, with 8 bases identical to TRBD1. The CDR3 sequence is 15 residues long. After removal of 0 bases from V and 5 bases from J, the junction contained 7 bases not matched to a gene. CDR1 is SQVTM, CDR2 ANQGSEA, per germline. CDR3 sequence (DNA): TGCAGCGTTGAAGATCCCGGACAGGGTAGAGATACGCAGTATTTT. Amino acids: CSVEDPGQGRDTQYF.

This clonotype was recorded a few times. The rearrangement joins TRBV7-8 to TRBJ2-1; TRBD2 matches 9 bases. V dropped 7 bases and J dropped 3; count of bases not matched to a gene: 16. The germline V gene has CDR1 SGHVS and CDR2 FQNEAQ. The CDR3 is 18 residues long. CDR3 bases: TGTGCCAGCACCCATAAACGGGTGGCTAGCGGGGTCTACAATGAGCAGTTCTTC. It specifies CASTHKRVASGVYNEQFF.

This clonotype was observed a few times. This sequence joins TRBV5-1 and TRBJ2-2, with TRBD1 matching 10 bases. Trimming cost V 4 bases and J 5 bases; bases outside gene matches: 8. This CDR3 is 16 amino acids long. CDR1 SGHRS and CDR2 YFSETQ come from the germline V gene. As DNA, the CDR3 is TGCGCCAGCAGCAGATTTCCGGGACAGGGGACCGGGGAGCTGTTTTTT. Encoded protein: CASSRFPGQGTGELFF. Combining the CDR3 with reference TRBV5-1 and TRBJ2-2 gives the whole variable domain KAGVTQTPRYLIKTRGQQVTLSCSPISGHRSVSWYQQTPGQGLQFLFEYFSETQRNKGNFPGRFSGRQFSNSRSEMNVSTLELGDSALYLCASSRFPGQGTGELFFGEGSRLTVL.

With respect to this clonotype: With a much larger clone just one base away, this may be a read error. J is TRBJ2-2 and V is TRBV4-2; TRBD1 matches at 8 bases. Germline V gives CDR1 LGHNA, CDR2 YNFKEQ. This CDR3 has 18 amino acids. Trimming removed 0 bases from V and 9 bases from J; junction bases left unmatched: 15. The CDR3 protein is CASSQDPIVQGGTWELFF. DNA for the CDR3: TGTGCCAGCAGCCAAGACCCCATCGTACAGGGGGGTACCTGGGAGCTGTTTTTT.

This clonotype turned up a few times. The chain combines TRBV20-1 with TRBJ2-1; 7 bases align to TRBD1. The CDR3 has 15 residues. Germline-derived CDR1 and CDR2 are DFQATT and SNEGSKA (reference sequence). Trimming cost V 5 bases and J 9 bases; bases outside gene matches: 16. The CDR3 protein is CSARRQGRNYGEQFF. The CDR3 DNA reads as TGCAGTGCTCGAAGACAGGGAAGAAATTACGGTGAGCAGTTCTTC.

V is TRBV20-1 and J is TRBJ1-3; weak D call: TRBD1 (5 bases). The V end lost 7 bases, the J end lost 2 bases, and 12 bases lay between the germline ends. The CDR3 is 13 residues long. CDR1 DFQATT and CDR2 SNEGSKA come from the germline V gene (reference sequence). Here the CDR3 reads CSVPGGAGNTIYF. Here the CDR3 DNA reads TGCAGTGTTCCGGGGGGGGCTGGAAACACCATATATTTT.